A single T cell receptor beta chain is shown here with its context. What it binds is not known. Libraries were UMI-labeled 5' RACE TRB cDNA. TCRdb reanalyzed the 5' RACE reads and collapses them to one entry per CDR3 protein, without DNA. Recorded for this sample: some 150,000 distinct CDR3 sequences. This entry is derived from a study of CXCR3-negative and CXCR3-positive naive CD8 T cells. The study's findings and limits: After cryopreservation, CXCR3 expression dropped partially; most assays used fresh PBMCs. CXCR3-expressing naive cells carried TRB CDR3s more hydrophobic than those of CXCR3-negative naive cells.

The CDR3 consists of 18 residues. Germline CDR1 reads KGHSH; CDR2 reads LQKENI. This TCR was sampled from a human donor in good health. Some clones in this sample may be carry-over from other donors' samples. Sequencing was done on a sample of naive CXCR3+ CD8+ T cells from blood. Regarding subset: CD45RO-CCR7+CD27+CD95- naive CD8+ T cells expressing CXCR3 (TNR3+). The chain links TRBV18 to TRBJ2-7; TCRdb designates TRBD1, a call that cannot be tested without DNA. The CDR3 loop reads CASSPEGDSSTVAYEQYF.